These 17 T cell receptor beta chains were all obtained from the same sample, sequenced in a study of OX40 agonist ivuxolimab in advanced cancers. Clones were sequenced by immunoSEQ multiplex PCR, and TCRdb holds only the in-frame ones, with some missing. The top ten hold less than 5% of the sample, which has some 79,000 clones, roughly 88% seen once. Sequencing used CD4+ or CD8+ T cells sorted from blood, obtained in a trial of the OX40 agonist ivuxolimab. The receptors stem from an adult with an advanced solid tumor such as melanoma, head and neck, liver or kidney cancer.

V and J are TRBV4-1 and TRBJ2-5; D is possibly TRBD1 (6 bases). V lost 0 bases, J lost 2 bases, and 7 bases lay in between. The CDR3 loop spans 14 amino acids. Germline lookup yields CDR1 MGHRA and CDR2 YSYEKL. The DNA for the CDR3 is TGCGCCAGCAGCCAAGATAGGGGGCAAGAGACCCAGTACTTC. It yields the protein CASSQDRGQETQYF.

This clone was observed a single time. The J gene is TRBJ1-3, the V gene TRBV27; 7 nucleotides align to TRBD1. Germline CDR1 and CDR2: MNHEY and SMNVEV (reference sequence). The CDR3 has 15 amino acids. The J segment lost 2 bases and the V segment lost 5 bases, leaving 6 bases of the junction unmatched. The DNA of the CDR3 is TGTGCCAGCAGTCGAGAACAGGGGCCTGGAAACACCATATATTTT. Residues: CASSREQGPGNTIYF.

The chain couples TRBV28 to TRBJ1-5, with no clear D. The CDR3 length is 12 residues. Germline V gives CDR1 MDHEN, CDR2 SYDVKM. Trimming stripped 5 bases from V and 3 bases from J, with 5 bases between. CDR3 DNA sequence: TGTGCCAGCAGTCCATTCAATCAGCCCCAGCATTTT. It yields the protein CASSPFNQPQHF. Using reference TRBV28 and TRBJ1-5 for the parts outside the CDR3, the full variable domain is DVKVTQSSRYLVKRTGEKVFLECVQDMDHENMFWYRQDPGLGLRLIYFSYDVKMKEKGDIPEGYSVSREKKERFSLILESASTNQTSMYLCASSPFNQPQHFGDGTRLSIL.

This clone has only one observation. This chain connects TRBV30 to TRBJ2-2; no firm D call. Trimming removed 0 bases from V and 7 bases from J, with 12 bases in between. The CDR3 extends over 14 amino acids. Germline V gene lookup returns CDR1 GTSNPN and CDR2 SVGIG (reference sequence). The CDR3: CAWSVTQHGGELFF. The CDR3 region has the DNA TGTGCCTGGAGTGTTACCCAGCACGGCGGGGAGCTGTTTTTT.

This rearrangement joins TRBV5-1 to TRBJ2-3; 7 nucleotides agree with TRBD2. Unmatched junction bases numbered 7, after V lost 0 bases and J lost 6 bases. CDR3 length: 15 residues. Germline V gene data show CDR1 as SGHRS and CDR2 as YFSETQ. This chain's CDR3 is CASSLEPAGMDTQYF. CDR3 coding DNA: TGCGCCAGCAGCTTGGAACCAGCGGGGATGGATACGCAGTATTTT.

V usage is TRBV29-1 and J usage is TRBJ2-4; tentative D call: TRBD2 (5 bases). The germline V gene encodes CDR1 SQVTM and CDR2 ANQGSEA. This CDR3 is 14 amino acids long. The ends were cut back, 2 bases at V and 6 bases at J, with 14 bases in the middle. The CDR3 DNA is TGCAGCGTTGAATCTGGCGGAGGTGGAAACATTCAGTACTTC. This gives the protein CSVESGGGGNIQYF.

The J gene is TRBJ1-5, the V gene TRBV6-1; 10 bases align to TRBD1. The ends lost 2 bases at V and 3 bases at J; junction bases unmatched: 4. Germline CDR1 is MNHNS and CDR2 is SASEGT. There are 16 residues in the CDR3. The CDR3 DNA reads TGTGCCAGCAGTGAAAGACAGGGGGCGTCCAATCAGCCCCAGCATTTT. Residues: CASSERQGASNQPQHF.

The J gene is TRBJ2-3, the V gene TRBV7-9; possibly TRBD2 for D (6 bases). Per germline, CDR1 SEHNR and CDR2 FQNEAQ (reference sequence). The CDR3 is 15 residues long. The V and J ends lost 11 bases and 1 base respectively, with 19 bases between them. The CDR3 bases are TGTGCCGGGTCTCCGAGGGAGCGGGGCACAGATACGCAGTATTTT. Translation: CAGSPRERGTDTQYF.

This chain uses TRBV5-5 with TRBJ1-1; D is possibly TRBD1 (5 bases). CDR1 SGHKS and CDR2 YYEKEE come from the germline V gene (reference sequence). Trimming took 2 bases from V and 6 from J, leaving 11 bases between them. This CDR3 has 13 amino acids. The CDR3 here is CASSFQMGAEAFF. CDR3 nucleotides: TGTGCCAGCAGCTTCCAAATGGGGGCTGAAGCTTTCTTT.

The chain uses TRBV4-2 and TRBJ1-1; D uncertain. Trimming removed 3 bases at V and 11 bases at J, with 13 bases between. The germline gives CDR1 LGHNA, CDR2 YNFKEQ. This CDR3 contains 12 residues. The CDR3 region has the DNA TGTGCCAGCAGCCAGTCTAGGGAGGTGGCTTTCTTT. Protein sequence: CASSQSREVAFF.

The V call is TRBV2, the J call TRBJ2-1; maybe TRBD2 (5 bases). Germline CDR1 reads SNHLY; CDR2 reads FYNNEI. V was cut by 9 bases and J by 5 bases, with 29 bases left in between. The CDR3 length is 18 residues. The CDR3: CARRLSPSAQRINNEQFF. CDR3 nucleotide sequence: TGTGCCAGGAGACTAAGCCCTTCAGCCCAGCGCATAAACAATGAGCAGTTCTTC.

The genes are TRBV10-3 and TRBJ1-4; no firm D call. Trimming cost V 0 bases and J 11 bases, with 4 bases left between them. This CDR3 has 11 residues. Germline CDR1 ENHRY, CDR2 SYGVKD. CDR3 loop: CAISESEKLFF. In nucleotides, the CDR3 is TGTGCCATCAGTGAGTCGGAGAAACTGTTTTTT.

This sequence joins TRBV6-5 and TRBJ2-1; D assignment may be TRBD1 or TRBD2 (7 bases each). V shed 6 bases and J shed 10 bases, with 13 bases lying between them. This CDR3 has 12 amino acids. The germline V gene has CDR1 MNHEY and CDR2 SVGAGI. CDR3 coding DNA: TGTGCCAGCAGGGCAGGGGGAGGGGAGCAGTTCTTC. It encodes CASRAGGGEQFF.

The J gene is TRBJ1-2, the V gene TRBV2, with a possible D match to TRBD1 (5 bases). CDR1 and CDR2 (germline): SNHLY, FYNNEI. CDR3 length equals 13 residues. With 5 bases removed from V and 5 bases from J, the gap between germline ends came to 12 bases. The CDR3 DNA sequence: TGTGCCAGCAGTCCCGGGACGGATTATGGCTACACCTTC. Its protein is CASSPGTDYGYTF. Filled out from reference TRBV2 and TRBJ1-2, the complete variable domain reads EPEVTQTPSHQVTQMGQEVILRCVPISNHLYFYWYRQILGQKVEFLVSFYNNEISEKSEIFDDQFSVERPDGSNFTLKIRSTKLEDSAMYFCASSPGTDYGYTFGSGTRLTVV.

The chain employs TRBV5-1 and TRBJ1-5; the D gene is possibly TRBD1 (5 bases). Trimming cost V 4 bases and J 4 bases, with 12 bases left between them. Germline V gene data show CDR1 as SGHRS and CDR2 as YFSETQ. This CDR3 has 14 residues. The CDR3 DNA reads TGCGCCAGCAGCGCCGGGGACGGGAATCAGCCCCAGCATTTT. Protein: CASSAGDGNQPQHF.

This clone has a handful of counts. The gene calls are TRBV6-5 and TRBJ1-1; the D is unclear. V was cut by 3 bases and J by 11 bases, with 19 bases left in between. Germline V CDR1 and CDR2: MNHEY, SVGAGI. The CDR3 totals 14 residues. The CDR3 loop reads CASSYGQESAGAFF. CDR3 DNA: TGTGCCAGCAGTTATGGGCAGGAAAGTGCTGGGGCTTTCTTT.

This clone was seen just once. This chain joins TRBV7-9 and TRBJ2-1; D might be TRBD1 or TRBD2, each matching 5 bases. The CDR3 is made up of 13 amino acids. The V gene lost 2 bases and the J gene lost 7 bases, with 9 bases spanning the gap. Germline lookup yields CDR1 SEHNR and CDR2 FQNEAQ (reference sequence). The CDR3 spells CASSLSEGNEQFF. The CDR3 DNA reads TGTGCCAGCAGCTTAAGTGAGGGGAATGAGCAGTTCTTC.